Each of the 28 T cell receptor beta chains below was sequenced from the same sample in a study of Graves' ophthalmopathy and Graves' hyperthyroidism. The authors amplified TCR beta CDR3 regions from RNA transcripts. Following a first-round RT-PCR that used HTBI primers, a second-round multiplex PCR was carried out. TCRdb recomputed calls from the multiplex PCR reads with MiXCR, one row per CDR3 protein. The sample lists over 450,000 distinct CDR3 sequences, approximately 15% occurring once. What was sequenced was blood. The receptors were sampled from a woman aged 25-40 years with Graves' ophthalmopathy.

This clonotype appeared many times. CDR3 sequence (DNA): TGTGCCAGCACACTCTCTGGAAACACCATATATTTT. This sequence encodes CASTLSGNTIYF. The chain links TRBV12-3 or TRBV12-4 to TRBJ1-3; no definite D call. The CDR3 is 12 residues long. V was trimmed by 7 bases and J by 0 bases, leaving 4 bases between them.

This clonotype showed up many times. The chain employs TRBV5-1 and TRBJ1-1, with unresolved D. This CDR3 is 16 amino acids long. V was pared by 0 bases and J by 0 bases, with 12 bases between. Germline CDR1 and CDR2: SGHRS and YFSETQ. For the CDR3, the DNA is TGCGCCAGCAGCTTGGCCTTGGTGGCATTGAACACTGAAGCTTTCTTT. Protein product: CASSLALVALNTEAFF. Full variable domain (remainder filled in from reference TRBV5-1 and TRBJ1-1): KAGVTQTPRYLIKTRGQQVTLSCSPISGHRSVSWYQQTPGQGLQFLFEYFSETQRNKGNFPGRFSGRQFSNSRSEMNVSTLELGDSALYLCASSLALVALNTEAFFGQGTRLTVV.

At least ten counts were recorded for this clonotype. The chain carries TRBV12-3 or TRBV12-4 and TRBJ2-4, with unresolved D. Trimming shortened V by 1 base and J by 8 bases, and 6 bases separated the two germline ends. The CDR3 length is 12 residues. CDR3 bases: TGTGCCAGCAGTTTAGGGCTTCACATTCAGTACTTC. Protein product: CASSLGLHIQYF.

The table lists this clonotype with many counts. V gene TRBV7-2 combines with J gene TRBJ1-2, with D unclear. The V end was cut by 0 bases, the J end by 7 bases, with 9 bases between. The CDR3 length is 13 residues. Germline CDR1 SGHTA, CDR2 FQGNSA. The CDR3 DNA reads TGTGCCAGCAGCTTAGCGCCAAGGAGTGGCTACACCTTC. Its protein product is CASSLAPRSGYTF.

This clonotype was seen at least ten times. The chain employs TRBV30 and TRBJ1-1, with 11 bases lining up with TRBD1. Germline V gene lookup returns CDR1 GTSNPN and CDR2 SVGIG (reference sequence). The V and J ends lost 2 bases and 3 bases, in that order; junction bases with no gene match: 11. The CDR3 has 17 residues. The CDR3 spells CAWSLGTGGKWDTEAFF. In DNA, the CDR3 is TGTGCCTGGAGTTTGGGGACAGGGGGAAAGTGGGACACTGAAGCTTTCTTT.

This clonotype was counted ten times or more. The V and J genes are TRBV20-1 and TRBJ1-5, with TRBD1 matching over 9 bases. There are 17 residues in the CDR3. Germline V gives CDR1 DFQATT, CDR2 SNEGSKA (reference sequence). The junction had 16 bases not matched to a gene; V was cut back by 3 bases and J by 7 bases. CDR3 loop: CSARGYRGPKASQPQHF. Written as DNA, the CDR3 is TGCAGTGCTAGGGGATACAGGGGGCCCAAGGCCAGCCAGCCCCAGCATTTT.

There are many counts of this clonotype. The CDR3 protein is CASNRTGGPYEQYF. In nucleotides, the CDR3 is TGTGCCAGCAACAGGACAGGGGGCCCCTACGAGCAGTACTTC. The rearrangement links TRBV27 to TRBJ2-7, with 11 positions matching TRBD1. This CDR3 spans 14 amino acids. J was trimmed by 2 bases and V by 7 bases; bases with no gene match: 4. The V gene's germline CDR1 is MNHEY and CDR2 SMNVEV (reference sequence).

This clonotype was counted at least ten times. This chain links TRBV6-1 with TRBJ1-1; TRBD1 matches 9 bases. Germline loops: CDR1 MNHNS, CDR2 SASEGT. The CDR3 is 15 amino acids. The trim removed 4 bases at V and 4 bases at J, leaving 7 bases unmatched. In DNA, the CDR3 is TGTGCCAGCAGTGCCCGACAGGGGGAAGGCACTGAAGCTTTCTTT. Translating it yields CASSARQGEGTEAFF.

This clonotype came up many times. The rearrangement joins TRBV28 to TRBJ1-5; TRBD1 agrees at 10 bases. J lost 6 bases, V lost 6 bases, and 14 bases had no gene match. Germline-derived CDR1 and CDR2 are MDHEN and SYDVKM. The CDR3 totals 17 residues. For the CDR3, the DNA is TGTGCCAGCAGCCTTTGGGACCGGGACAGGGGTCGTCAGCCCCAGCATTTT. This codes for CASSLWDRDRGRQPQHF.

This clonotype was seen ten or more times. The gene calls are TRBV27 and TRBJ2-2; TRBD2 agrees at 8 bases. The CDR3 contains 16 residues. Germline V gene lookup returns CDR1 MNHEY and CDR2 SMNVEV (reference sequence). The V and J ends lost 4 bases and 5 bases, in that order; junction bases with no gene match: 9. The chain's CDR3 is CASSYQGLVGTGELFF. CDR3 DNA: TGTGCCAGCAGTTACCAGGGACTAGTAGGGACCGGGGAGCTGTTTTTT.

This clonotype was detected ten times or more. The rearrangement links TRBV11-1 to TRBJ1-1, with a possible D match to TRBD1 (5 bases). The ends were cut back, 6 bases at V and 0 bases at J, with 23 bases in the middle. The CDR3 loop spans 18 amino acids. Germline lookup yields CDR1 SGHAT and CDR2 FQDESV (reference sequence). CDR3 loop: CASRLPAREDKMNTEAFF. CDR3 bases: TGTGCCAGCAGGCTCCCCGCCCGGGAGGACAAAATGAACACTGAAGCTTTCTTT.

This clonotype was detected once. The V gene is TRBV15, the J gene TRBJ2-5, with 7 positions matching TRBD1. The germline V gene has CDR1 LNHNV and CDR2 YYDKDF (reference sequence). J gave up 1 base and V 7 bases, and 9 bases lay outside the gene matches. This CDR3 is built from 15 residues. CDR3: CATTTDRNIQETQYF. The DNA of the CDR3 is TGTGCCACCACCACGGACAGGAACATCCAAGAGACCCAGTACTTC.

Many counts were recorded for this clonotype. The chain employs TRBV7-2 and TRBJ2-2; D not resolved. Trimming shortened V by 2 bases and J by 1 base, and 8 bases separated the two germline ends. This CDR3 has 15 amino acids. Germline V gives CDR1 SGHTA, CDR2 FQGNSA. As DNA, the CDR3 is TGTGCCAGCAGCTTACGCCAGATGAACACCGGGGAGCTGTTTTTT. Translating it yields CASSLRQMNTGELFF.

The sample holds many counts of this clonotype. The chain couples TRBV28 to TRBJ2-7, with D maybe TRBD1 (5 bases). Looked up from germline, CDR1 is MDHEN and CDR2 is SYDVKM. The CDR3 runs 16 residues. The V end was cut by 3 bases, the J end by 2 bases, with 17 bases between. The CDR3 DNA sequence: TGTGCCAGCAGTTTCGGCTTGGCAGGGTTGACCTACGAGCAGTACTTC. This gives the protein CASSFGLAGLTYEQYF.

This clonotype was seen ten or more times. The J gene is TRBJ1-6, the V gene TRBV2; 10 positions agree with TRBD1. Germline values: CDR1 SNHLY, CDR2 FYNNEI. The CDR3 has 17 residues. V shed 6 bases, J shed 7 bases, and the junction held 12 bases outside the gene matches. The CDR3 coding sequence is TGTGCCAGCAGAAGTCTCGACAGGGGGCATAAGAATTCACCCCTCCACTTT. Translating gives CASRSLDRGHKNSPLHF.

This clonotype was counted ten times or more. The chain links TRBV6-5 to TRBJ1-3; D is unresolved. This CDR3 contains 12 residues. CDR1 and CDR2 from the germline V gene are MNHEY and SVGAGI. V was shortened by 2 bases and J by 7 bases, with 6 bases between the two germline ends. The CDR3 is CASSYARNTIYF. The CDR3 DNA reads as TGTGCCAGCAGTTACGCCAGGAACACCATATATTTT.

This clonotype has a count of ten or more. CDR3 DNA sequence: TGTGCCAGTAGTATGAGGGCAGGGATTTATGGCTACACCTTC. Translating gives CASSMRAGIYGYTF. The V and J genes are TRBV19 and TRBJ1-2; TRBD1 might be the D (5 bases). Trimming took 3 bases from V and 5 from J, leaving 13 bases between them. Looked up from germline, CDR1 is LNHDA and CDR2 is SQIVND (reference sequence). The CDR3 contains 14 residues.

This clonotype was counted at least ten times. A much larger clone lies a single base off, so this may be a read error. The chain joins TRBV28 to TRBJ2-7; TRBD1 matches 8 bases. This CDR3 is built from 15 residues. J gave up 6 bases and V 2 bases, and 9 bases lay outside the gene matches. CDR1 MDHEN and CDR2 SYDVKM come from the germline V gene. The CDR3 loop reads CASSLPGTGTCEQYF. CDR3 DNA: TGTGCCAGCAGTTTACCCGGGACAGGTACCTGCGAGCAGTACTTC.

This clonotype came up many times. This chain links TRBV5-1 with TRBJ1-1; D gene uncertain. This CDR3 contains 14 residues. Trimming left V 5 bases short and J 0 bases short, with 11 bases between. Germline-derived CDR1 and CDR2 are SGHRS and YFSETQ. The CDR3 sequence is CASSFQAMNTEAFF. The CDR3 DNA is TGCGCCAGCAGTTTTCAGGCGATGAACACTGAAGCTTTCTTT.

The chain carries TRBV11-3 and TRBJ2-5; TRBD2 agrees at 7 bases. Per the germline V gene, CDR1 is SGHNT and CDR2 is YENEEA. There are 17 residues in the CDR3. Losses at the gene ends were 0 bases for V and 1 base for J; bases not matched to a gene: 8. CDR3 bases: TGTGCCAGCAGCTTAGATCCGACTTGGGGGGGCCAAGAGACCCAGTACTTC. Protein: CASSLDPTWGGQETQYF.

V and J are TRBV11-2 and TRBJ1-1; tentatively, D is TRBD1 (5 bases). This CDR3 comprises 15 residues. CDR1 is SGHAT and CDR2 is FQNNGV in the germline V gene. V dropped 0 bases and J dropped 4 bases, with 12 bases sitting between them. The CDR3 loop reads CASSLEGRVGTEAFF. CDR3 in DNA: TGTGCCAGCAGCTTAGAGGGCAGGGTGGGCACTGAAGCTTTCTTT.

There are many counts of this clonotype. The gene calls are TRBV30 and TRBJ1-2; no clear D gene. Germline CDR1 reads GTSNPN; CDR2 reads SVGIG (reference sequence). V lost 2 bases, J lost 7 bases, and 11 bases lay in between. The CDR3 totals 12 residues. CDR3 sequence (DNA): TGTGCCTGGAGTTGGGGAGTGGCTGGCTACACCTTC. This gives the protein CAWSWGVAGYTF.

This clonotype showed up many times. The rearrangement joins TRBV20-1 to TRBJ2-7, with 9 bases matching TRBD1. The CDR3 runs 15 residues. The V segment lost 2 bases and the J segment 1 base; nucleotides outside the gene matches: 6. CDR1 and CDR2 (germline): DFQATT, SNEGSKA (reference sequence). The CDR3 loop reads CSARPRDRVSYEQYF. The CDR3 nucleotides are TGCAGTGCTAGACCCCGGGACAGGGTTTCCTACGAGCAGTACTTC.

Many counts were recorded for this clonotype. This chain joins TRBV29-1 and TRBJ2-7; TRBD1 agrees at 9 bases. The V segment lost 7 bases and the J segment 3 bases; nucleotides outside the gene matches: 10. The CDR3 length is 14 residues. CDR1 is SQVTM and CDR2 is ANQGSEA in the germline V gene. The CDR3 bases are TGCAGCGCAATACCGGGACAGGGAAACTACGAGCAGTACTTC. Amino acids: CSAIPGQGNYEQYF.

This clonotype was observed at least ten times. The chain employs TRBV7-2 and TRBJ2-5; 9 nucleotides agree with TRBD1. Germline V CDR1 and CDR2: SGHTA, FQGNSA. Trimming cost V 4 bases and J 4 bases; bases outside gene matches: 4. The length of the CDR3 is 14 residues. CDR3 sequence reads: CASSSTDRGETQYF. CDR3 bases: TGTGCCAGCAGCTCCACGGACAGGGGAGAGACCCAGTACTTC. The full variable domain, completed using reference TRBV7-2 and TRBJ2-5, is GAGVSQSPSNKVTEKGKDVELRCDPISGHTALYWYRQSLGQGLEFLIYFQGNSAPDKSGLPSDRFSAERTGGSVSTLTIQRTQQEDSAVYLCASSSTDRGETQYFGPGTRLLVL.

This clonotype came up many times. This rearrangement joins TRBV6-5 to TRBJ1-2, with 9 bases identical to TRBD1. The length of the CDR3 is 14 residues. Germline trimming cut 7 bases from V and 4 bases from J; bases unmatched to any gene: 7. The V gene's germline CDR1 is MNHEY and CDR2 SVGAGI. CDR3: CASTGGQGPYGYTF. The DNA of the CDR3 is TGTGCCAGCACGGGGGGACAGGGCCCCTATGGCTACACCTTC.

Many counts were recorded for this clonotype. V is TRBV16 and J is TRBJ1-2, with no clear D. The CDR3 covers 14 residues. Trimming stripped 0 bases from V and 7 bases from J, with 12 bases between. Germline V gene lookup returns CDR1 KGHSY and CDR2 FQNENV. The CDR3 DNA sequence: TGTGCCAGCAGCCAATCGGGCGGCACGGGTGGCTACACCTTC. Amino acid sequence: CASSQSGGTGGYTF.

This clonotype was counted ten times or more. The CDR3 bases are TGTGCCAGCAGTTTCAAGGGGGCGGATGGCTACACCTTC. It yields the protein CASSFKGADGYTF. The chain is built from TRBV27 and TRBJ1-2; 7 bases align to TRBD1. The germline V gene has CDR1 MNHEY and CDR2 SMNVEV (reference sequence). V dropped 3 bases and J dropped 6; count of bases not matched to a gene: 4. CDR3 length: 13 residues.